This T cell receptor (beta chain) was recorded in a study of cytomegalovirus exposure and HLA in healthy donors (TCRdb year 2017). With respect to the entire study: In an earlier analysis of 587 of the donors, 250 to 350 Gb of sequence data and 90 million to 120 million unique TCR beta sequences from about 179 million T cells were reported. About five DR-DQ haplotypes were treated as single units for association and clustering because of strong linkage in the cohort. The T cell repertoires of under 700 subjects were profiled by immunosequencing and related to cytomegalovirus serostatus. To study patterns of TCR occurrence, a later analysis re-analyzed previously published TCR beta repertoires from 550 to 800 donors and added high-resolution HLA genotyping. An earlier analysis of 587 of the donors applied high-throughput TCR beta sequencing to assess whether each TCR beta V gene segment acted as functional or pseudogenic. An early release that covered some 640 HLA-typed donors contained approximately 300 gigabases of sequencing data and 80 million or so unique TCR sequences. Every repertoire in the discovery cohort had been generated on one and the same sequencing platform. A separate validation cohort of roughly 130 different subjects was used in addition to the approximately 610-subject first cohort. Donor age, sex, ethnicity and CMV serostatus were collected together with the repertoire data. Of the roughly 400 genotyped donors, about 80% fell in the genetic ancestry cluster associated with self-reported Caucasian donors. The study combined high-throughput TCR immunosequencing, statistical association of individual TCRs with disease status, and machine learning to predict cytomegalovirus infection status. HLA typing covered class I and class II loci at four-digit resolution. Genome-wide SNP genotypes for about 60% of the 666 donors were used in a later genetic analysis, which treated that subset as a discovery cohort. Typing coverage varied by locus: about 620-640 donors for A, B, C, DRB1 and DQB1; roughly 560 for DQA1; over 600 for DPA1; some 470 for DPB1. Rather than using new phenotypic data, the later analysis identified candidate immune exposures from TCR beta sequences and from how often those sequences occurred across donors. The study aimed to test whether signatures of past pathogen exposure could be identified by cataloging public T cell receptors. On average, roughly 240,000 unique TCR beta nucleotide sequences were sequenced per donor among fewer than 500 genotyped donors of the cohort, with roughly 20% of those sequences being non-productive.

The cohort comprised some 730 healthy bone marrow donors. At the time of sampling, every cohort member was nominally healthy, though immune exposures that went unrecorded were likely present. The donor tested CMV seronegative and was one of the 352 seronegative cohort members. A peripheral blood sample was collected from each donor, and TCR beta sequencing was performed on peripheral blood mononuclear cells. The Qiagen DNeasy Blood Extraction Kit was used to extract genomic DNA from the blood cell samples. The investigation overall reported the following: Several of the top co-occurrence clusters appeared to be linked to parvovirus B19, influenza, CMV and Epstein-Barr virus, according to a later analysis. Because counts were too low, about 18 rarely observed V segments, including chromosome 9 orphons, were excluded from the earlier analysis of 587 of the donors. At a false discovery rate of 0.05, a later analysis linked approximately 18,000 TCR beta sequences to specific HLA alleles. A later genetic analysis associated a missense DCLRE1C variant with V-gene and J-gene trimming of TCR beta chains, and an independent cohort replicated the association. A further reported finding was that TCR beta sequences accurately predicted the HLA-A and HLA-B alleles for most subjects in the first cohort. Because HLA typing was missing for some donors at each locus, association tests included only the typed subset. In a later genetic analysis, fewer N-insertions in productive TCRs were reported among donors in an Asian-associated ancestry cluster than the roughly 670-donor mean. Across donors, most TCR sequences were observed very rarely, whereas some public TCRs were present in many individuals. According to the authors, the approach could potentially be generalized to other disease states and immunological phenotypes. The classifier was reported to diagnose cytomegalovirus status with high specificity and sensitivity in both the original cohort and the validation cohort. When HLA alleles, especially DR and DQ, strongly co-occurred, TCR associations were difficult to assign to individual alleles. An earlier analysis of several hundred of the donors showed that most TCR beta V segments appeared in productive rearrangements either about 87% or about 30% of the time, which broadly matched IMGT annotations. In a later analysis, most CMV-associated TCR beta chains were found to appear HLA-restricted, with HLA associations seemingly driven largely by CMV exposure. Only TCR beta chains were sequenced in this cohort, and the absence of alpha or paired-chain data limited detectable features. According to a later analysis, TCR association rates differed among HLA loci, with DRB1 alleles showing the most associated TCRs and HLA-C alleles showing the fewest. Compared with equally common non-associated chains, HLA-associated TCR beta chains in a later analysis were more clonally expanded and had lower generation probabilities. A few of the identified cytomegalovirus-associated TCR beta chains were confirmed in vitro to be specific for cytomegalovirus antigens. CMV serostatus was the only immune exposure information available for the cohort. In the study, around 150 TCR beta chains were listed as associated with cytomegalovirus. Correlated functional status among segregating V segments might reflect linkage disequilibrium, but an unknown experimental factor could not be ruled out. A cluster of highly shared sequence variants was judged likely to be a technical artifact of the sequencing pipeline. Roughly uniform sequencing depth across donors was assumed in presence/absence analyses, although this assumption may not hold.

With regard to this clone: Its antigen has not been determined. One junction end does not reproduce the germline sequence, and a read error may be involved.

Library prep was done by the immunoSEQ multiplex PCR assay. For the multiplex PCR, a mixture combining 60 forward primers for TCR Vbeta segments and 13 reverse primers for TCR Jbeta segments was used. The CDR3 region of rearranged TCR beta genes was amplified from genomic DNA with a multiplex PCR assay. The amplified TCR beta libraries were sequenced on the Illumina HiSeq System as 87-base-pair reads. Under the source paper's analysis protocol: A later analysis tallied some 79 million unique TCR beta chains across the 666 repertoires, and some 12 million of those chains were shared by two or more donors. A nearest-neighbor algorithm error-corrected the raw reads and collapsed the reads into unique sequences, merging closely related sequences to remove PCR and sequencing errors. Alignment of CDR3 sequences to IMGT reference sequences was used to assign V, D and J gene segments. Each retained sequence needed at least a six-nucleotide match to both a V gene segment and a J gene segment. A rearrangement counted as productive if the CDR3 had no stop codons and remained in frame with V and J, and every other rearrangement counted as non-productive. Following IMGT convention, CDR3 was defined as the stretch from the second conserved V-encoded cysteine to the conserved J-encoded phenylalanine. Sequences without an unambiguous match to a single V gene segment were excluded from the earlier analysis of 450 to 650 of the donors. In an earlier analysis of 587 of the donors, a V segment was called functional when productive rearrangements were above 56.7%, and segregating when the standard deviation between donors exceeded 5%. A statistical classification framework was developed to diagnose cytomegalovirus status using the catalog of TCR beta chain sequences. In a later analysis, V and J genes were assigned by comparing TCR nucleotide sequences against IMGT/GENE-DB human TR gene sequences. In a later analysis, CDR3 sequences and most-parsimonious VDJ recombination scenarios were assigned using the TCRdist pipeline. A later analysis defined each TCR beta chain by its CDR3 amino acid sequence plus V-gene family, and excluded reads lacking a unique V-gene family. To address suspected cross-contamination and a sequencing artifact, a later analysis removed approximately 590 highly shared, low-generation-probability nucleotide sequences. A later analysis calculated a clonal expansion index for each public chain from normalized within-repertoire ranks of inferred template counts. Generation probabilities in a later analysis came from a VDJ recombination model fitted to out-of-frame rearrangements, and those results were checked against IGoR. In a later analysis, hypergeometric tests were used to score TCR-TCR, TCR-HLA and TCR-CMV co-occurrence, with a repertoire-size bias correction applied to TCR pairs. In a later analysis, false discovery rates were estimated by permuting HLA or CMV assignments 20 times. In a later analysis, co-occurring TCRs were grouped with DBSCAN, and TCRdist sequence similarity was added when clustering was performed within HLA-allele-positive subsets. Repertoires with fewer than 30,000 or more than 120,000 public chains, plus five repertoires with anomalous nucleotide sharing, were excluded from co-occurrence clustering. TCRdb's version of the immuneACCESS table is confined to in-frame rearrangements and falls short of the full clone set. An unresolved V gene accounts for under half of the shortfall where checked; the remainder is of unknown origin. D and trimming were read from the DNA, whereas the V and J calls and clone size are those reported in that table. The sample's own table lists around 100,000 clones. Together, the top ten hold about 3.8% of the sample.

The TCR was taken from a man aged 25 to 40 in good health and CMV-seronegative. Material: PBMCs.

The sequence in DNA is TGCACCAGCACCCTAACCGGGACAGGGGATGGAAACACCATATATTTT. This is translated as CTSTLTGTGDGNTIYF. Recombination connected TRBV5-1 to TRBJ1-3, with TRBD1 matching 10 junction bases. The germline V gene provides CDR1 SGHRS and CDR2 YFSETQ. From the cysteine up to the phenylalanine, the CDR3 has a length of 16 residues. Just CDR3 DNA is preserved here, 48 bases in frame from base 1.